This paragraph covers one TCR beta chain sequence. These data come from a study of blood T cell repertoires in COVID-19. In the study overall: Samples taken during acute and convalescent COVID-19 were collected in the United States, Italy and Spain. The cDNA or gDNA used as material had been derived from T cells, B-cell-depleted T cells, or PBMCs.

Original processing methods: Reference gene primer amplification gave estimated nucleated cell counts. Profiled with immunoSEQ multiplex PCR; TCRdb holds only in-frame clones, not every one. The V and J calls and clone size come from that table; D and trimming were worked out from the DNA. This sample has about 110,000 clones, with less than 90% found just once. This receptor was identified in a woman aged 55 to 70 with acute or convalescent COVID-19. Sequencing was performed on peripheral blood.

The CDR3 sequence: CASSLTSGGTPEKNEQFF. CDR3 bases: TGTGCCAGCTCACTCACTAGCGGGGGGACACCAGAAAAGAATGAGCAGTTCTTC. The chain is built from TRBV18 and TRBJ2-1; 12 nucleotides line up with TRBD2. The junction had 14 bases not matched to a gene; V was cut back by 4 bases and J by 7 bases. CDR1 and CDR2 (germline): KGHSH, LQKENI. The CDR3 runs 18 residues.